A selection of T cell receptor beta chains follows, all from one sample in a study of technical replicates of blood from a handful of donors. The assay was immunoSEQ multiplex PCR, and TCRdb's table has in-frame clones only and misses some. The sample shows about 80,000 clones, roughly 90% of them seen only once. Material for sequencing was T cells isolated from PBMCs. The source is a human donor in good health. Both conserved end residues are part of each CDR3. Each record gives: V gene, J gene, clone size, D gene, CDR3 DNA, CDR3 protein. D genes are given only for firm matches. Expanded clones are given a class, and other clones once, few, many or no size at all.

>TRBV28|TRBJ2-1|NA|TRBD2
TGTGCCAGCAGGACCGGGACTAGCGGCTACAATGAGCAGTTCTTC
CASRTGTSGYNEQFF
>TRBV27|TRBJ1-2|NA|TRBD1
TGTGCCAGCAGTTTCGACAGGGGCCATGGCTACACCTTC
CASSFDRGHGYTF
>TRBV7-9|TRBJ2-3|NA|TRBD2
TGTGCCAGCAGCTTACTAGCGGGAGGCACAGATACGCAGTATTTT
CASSLLAGGTDTQYF
>TRBV19|TRBJ1-5|few|NA
TGTGCCAGTAGCCCAAGATATCGGGGGGCGGATCAGCCCCAGCATTTT
CASSPRYRGADQPQHF
>TRBV28|TRBJ2-3|NA|TRBD1
TGTGCCAGCAGTTTAGGATGGACAGGGAAACACACAGATACGCAGTATTTT
CASSLGWTGKHTDTQYF
>TRBV7-3|TRBJ2-1|NA|NA
TGTGCCAGCAGCCCCGGACTCTCCAGCTACAATGAGCAGTTCTTC
CASSPGLSSYNEQFF
>TRBV19|TRBJ1-5|NA|NA
TGTGCCAGTAGTATAACAGAACCCTATCAGCCCCAGCATTTT
CASSITEPYQPQHF
>TRBV5-1|TRBJ2-3|NA|TRBD2
TGCGCCAGCAGCTTGACCCAAGGACTAGTTTCAGATACGCAGTATTTT
CASSLTQGLVSDTQYF
>TRBV5-1|TRBJ1-2|NA|TRBD1
TGCGCCAGCAGCTTGGGCGCGGCAGGGGGCGTTGGAGGAGGCTACACCTTC
CASSLGAAGGVGGGYTF
>TRBV6-6|TRBJ2-7|NA|TRBD2
TGTGCCAGCACCACACGGACTAGCGGGAGATACGAGCAGTACTTC
CASTTRTSGRYEQYF
>TRBV5-6|TRBJ2-7|NA|NA
TGTGCCAGCAGCTTGGGTTTACTAGGGGGGGACGAGCAGTACTTC
CASSLGLLGGDEQYF
>TRBV5-1|TRBJ2-1|NA|NA
TGCGCCAGCAGCTTGGTCGGAGGGGTGGCCTACAATGAGCAGTTCTTC
CASSLVGGVAYNEQFF
>TRBV4-1|TRBJ2-3|NA|NA
TGCGCCAGCAGCCAAGTACCGGGGATAACCACAGATACGCAGTATTTT
CASSQVPGITTDTQYF
>TRBV5-1|TRBJ1-1|NA|NA
TGCGCCAGCAGCCCAAGAGTCGGTTACACTGAAGCTTTCTTT
CASSPRVGYTEAFF
>TRBV2|TRBJ1-4|NA|NA
TGTGCCAGCAGTGAGAGGCAGGGTAAAGAAAAACTGTTTTTT
CASSERQGKEKLFF
>TRBV23-1|TRBJ2-6|NA|NA
TGCGCCAGCAGTCAAGGTCGTCGGGTCCCTGGGGCCAACGTCCTGACTTTC
CASSQGRRVPGANVLTF
>TRBV6-1|TRBJ2-1|NA|NA
TGTGCCAGCAGTGAGATCTGGCCCGTTAACAATGAGCAGTTCTTC
CASSEIWPVNNEQFF
>TRBV19|TRBJ1-1|NA|NA
TGTGCCAGTAGTCAAGACTGGAACACTGAAGCTTTCTTT
CASSQDWNTEAFF
>TRBV7-2|TRBJ2-3|NA|TRBD2
TGTGCCAGCAGCCTAGCGGGAGGCTCCACAGATACGCAGTATTTT
CASSLAGGSTDTQYF
>TRBV5-4|TRBJ1-1|NA|NA
TGTGCCAGCAGCTTGGCCTCGTACACCAACACTGAAGCTTTCTTT
CASSLASYTNTEAFF
>TRBV19|TRBJ1-5|NA|NA
TGTGCCAGTAGTAGACTTAATCAGCCCCAGCATTTT
CASSRLNQPQHF
>TRBV19|TRBJ2-1|NA|NA
TGTGCCAGTAGTATAGATCAGGAGGGAAGGGCCTACAATGAGCAGTTCTTC
CASSIDQEGRAYNEQFF
>TRBV5-4|TRBJ1-2|NA|TRBD1
TGTGCCAGCAGCCGTCAAGTTGGACAGGGGGCGAATGGCTACACCTTC
CASSRQVGQGANGYTF
>TRBV28|TRBJ1-1|NA|NA
TGTGCCAGCAGTCCTCACACAGGGCTGAACACTGAAGCTTTCTTT
CASSPHTGLNTEAFF
>TRBV9|TRBJ1-1|NA|NA
TGTGCCAGCAGCGACGTTCCCCGCGGGGCGGAAGCTTTCTTT
CASSDVPRGAEAFF
>TRBV6-5|TRBJ1-1|NA|TRBD1
TGTGCCAGCAGTTACTCAAGGGACAGCACTGAAGCTTTCTTT
CASSYSRDSTEAFF
>TRBV9|TRBJ2-3|NA|TRBD1
TGTGCCAGCAGCGTAGCCTTGGGACAGGGGCTTAGCACAGATACGCAGTATTTT
CASSVALGQGLSTDTQYF
>TRBV5-6|TRBJ2-5|NA|TRBD2
TGTGCCAGCAGCCCCGCTAAAGGGAGGGCGGGGGAGACCCAGTACTTC
CASSPAKGRAGETQYF
>TRBV11-3|TRBJ2-5|once|NA
TGTGCCAGCAGCTTAGGTTCGGCAGGCCAGAGAGAGACCCAGTACTTC
CASSLGSAGQRETQYF
>TRBV30|TRBJ1-2|once|NA
TGTGCCATAAACTATGGCTACACCTTC
CAINYGYTF
>TRBV27|TRBJ2-7|NA|NA
TGTGCCAGCAGTTTCTTGAGACACTCCAACTACGAGCAGTACTTC
CASSFLRHSNYEQYF
>TRBV27|TRBJ2-1|NA|NA
TGTGCCAGCAGTTTATGGGACTCTAACAATGAGCAGTTCTTC
CASSLWDSNNEQFF
>TRBV6-6|TRBJ1-2|NA|NA
TGTGCCGGCGGGTCCCCTAACTATGGCTACACCTTC
CAGGSPNYGYTF
>TRBV9|TRBJ1-1|few|NA
TGTGCCAGCAGCGTAGCTCCGGGAGGGAACACTGAAGCTTTCTTT
CASSVAPGGNTEAFF
>TRBV30|TRBJ2-1|NA|TRBD1
TGTGCCTGGACCGGACAGGGCTATTACAATGAGCAGTTCTTC
CAWTGQGYYNEQFF
>TRBV2|TRBJ2-3|NA|TRBD2
TGTGCCAGCAGTGATCGACTAGCGGGAGCTGGGGATACGCAGTATTTT
CASSDRLAGAGDTQYF
>TRBV27|TRBJ2-3|NA|NA
TGTGCCAGCAGTTATCGGGGGGCGGGTTACACAGATACGCAGTATTTT
CASSYRGAGYTDTQYF
>TRBV19|TRBJ1-2|NA|NA
TGTGCCAGTAGTGAGGTAGGGGGTGGCTACACCTTC
CASSEVGGGYTF
>TRBV25-1|TRBJ2-1|NA|NA
TGTGCCAGCAGGGATGCTAGGTACAATGAGCAGTTCTTC
CASRDARYNEQFF
>TRBV5-1|TRBJ1-2|NA|TRBD1
TGCGCCAGCAGCTTGGCCGGGACAGGGAACGATGGCTACACCTTC
CASSLAGTGNDGYTF
>TRBV10-1|TRBJ2-2|NA|NA
TGCGCCAGCAGTGACGCCAGGGAAATCGGGGAGCTGTTTTTT
CASSDAREIGELFF
>TRBV19|TRBJ2-7|few|TRBD1
TGTGCCAGTGGTTGGGACAGGGGATCTGAGCAGTACTTC
CASGWDRGSEQYF
>TRBV19|TRBJ2-1|NA|NA
TGTGCCAGTAGTATGGGGGCAGGGTGGTACAATGAGCAGTTCTTC
CASSMGAGWYNEQFF
>TRBV19|TRBJ1-1|NA|NA
TGTGCCACCATGGACAGTTCAATGAACACTGAAGCTTTCTTT
CATMDSSMNTEAFF
>TRBV7-2|TRBJ1-2|NA|TRBD1
TGTGCCAGCAGTCTTGGACAGGGGGATGGCTACACCTTC
CASSLGQGDGYTF